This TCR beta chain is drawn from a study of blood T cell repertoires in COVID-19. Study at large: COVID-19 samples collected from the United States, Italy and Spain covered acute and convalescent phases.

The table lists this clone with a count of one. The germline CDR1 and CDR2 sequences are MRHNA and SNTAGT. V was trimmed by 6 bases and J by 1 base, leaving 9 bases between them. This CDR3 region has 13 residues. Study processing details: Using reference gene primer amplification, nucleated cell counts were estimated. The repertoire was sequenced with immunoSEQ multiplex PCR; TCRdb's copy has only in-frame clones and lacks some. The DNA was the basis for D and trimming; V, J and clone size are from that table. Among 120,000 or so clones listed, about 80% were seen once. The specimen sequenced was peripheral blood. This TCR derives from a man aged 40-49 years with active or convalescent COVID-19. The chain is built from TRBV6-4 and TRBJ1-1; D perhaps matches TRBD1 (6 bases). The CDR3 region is CASSRQENTEAFF. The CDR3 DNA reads TGTGCCAGCAGCAGACAGGAGAACACTGAAGCTTTCTTT.